This TCR beta chain stems from a study of human T cells and chemical hapten exposure. Study-wide context: Small discrepancies in pooled library volume mainly accounted for the varying TCR yields per sample. Points from the study as a whole: No alteration of TCRs above 1 in 1000 frequency was seen with DPC sensitization.

The table lists this clonotype with many counts. Its antigen is still unknown. This CDR3 has 15 amino acids. The germline gives CDR1 SGHDT, CDR2 YYEEEE. V dropped 5 bases and J dropped 0 bases, with 12 bases sitting between them. Time point defined: healthy volunteer bleed at 2 weeks. The total RNA was obtained from whole blood that was not fractionated. Authors' data handling: Per-sample TCR counts ranged from roughly 20,000 to 700,000, median roughly 87,000. Using its own MiXCR run on the RACE reads, TCRdb lists one record per CDR3 protein. TCRdb's processing, not the authors', yielded these V and J calls. Of 35,000 to 50,000 distinct CDR3 sequences in the sample, roughly 4.5% were seen once.

This chain connects TRBV5-6 to TRBJ1-5; possible D gene TRBD1, 5 bases. This clonotype was obtained from a female donor in good health. Some clones in this sample may be carry-over from other donors' samples. Sequenced input: whole blood. CDR3 bases: TGTGCCAGCAGGACATGGGGGATTAGCAATCAGCCCCAGCATTTT. Its protein product is CASRTWGISNQPQHF.